This TCR beta chain derives from a study of OX40 agonist ivuxolimab in advanced cancers. Study context: A male proportion of about 84% was recorded, with mean age around 55 years and range roughly 23 to 79.

In regard to this clone: Its target is not known.

This CDR3 contains 13 residues. CDR1 and CDR2 from the germline V gene are SGHRS and YFSETQ. The V and J ends lost 5 bases and 4 bases respectively, with 12 bases between them. Generated by immunoSEQ multiplex PCR, the TCRdb table keeps only in-frame clones and is missing some. The top ten hold around 0.44% of the sample, which has some 87,000 clones, just over 90% seen once. Whole-study results and caveats: CD4+ T cells averaged fewer expanded clones than CD8+ T cells.

The chain recombines TRBV5-1 with TRBJ1-2; D is perhaps TRBD1 (5 bases). The sequencing here drew on CD4+ or CD8+ T cells sorted from blood, taken in a trial of the OX40 agonist ivuxolimab. This clonotype originated in an adult with an advanced solid tumor such as melanoma, head and neck, liver or kidney cancer. The CDR3 loop reads CASREGRSYGYTF. The CDR3 bases are TGCGCCAGCAGAGAGGGACGGAGCTATGGCTACACCTTC. The full variable domain, its missing parts supplied by reference TRBV5-1 and TRBJ1-2, is KAGVTQTPRYLIKTRGQQVTLSCSPISGHRSVSWYQQTPGQGLQFLFEYFSETQRNKGNFPGRFSGRQFSNSRSEMNVSTLELGDSALYLCASREGRSYGYTFGSGTRLTVV.